The table lists the clone carrying this T cell receptor beta chain with a few counts. As yet, its antigen is unknown. TCRdb redid the calling of the 5' RACE reads with MiXCR, one entry per CDR3 protein. Counted here are 250,000 or so distinct CDR3 sequences, roughly 10% occurring once; the ten biggest clones make up 20% to 25%. The CDR3 is 15 amino acids. J gave up 7 bases and V 4 bases, and 12 bases lay outside the gene matches. Germline V CDR1 and CDR2: SGHTA, FQGNSA. This sample is drawn from a study of T-cell memory formation after mild COVID-19. Regarding the study as a whole: Contracting clones, day 15 to 85, had balanced CD4/CD8, and later expanders favored CD4+.

The sequenced sample was PBMCs or a T cell subset sorted from them (not recorded which). V gene TRBV7-2 combines with J gene TRBJ2-7, with 8 bases identical to TRBD2. The clonotype comes from a young man who had mild COVID-19 (a few samples of this study predate the infection). Cell type and time point are not known. CDR3 sequence reads: CASSSQGSGAREQYF. DNA for the CDR3: TGTGCCAGCAGCTCACAGGGTAGCGGGGCTCGGGAGCAGTACTTC.